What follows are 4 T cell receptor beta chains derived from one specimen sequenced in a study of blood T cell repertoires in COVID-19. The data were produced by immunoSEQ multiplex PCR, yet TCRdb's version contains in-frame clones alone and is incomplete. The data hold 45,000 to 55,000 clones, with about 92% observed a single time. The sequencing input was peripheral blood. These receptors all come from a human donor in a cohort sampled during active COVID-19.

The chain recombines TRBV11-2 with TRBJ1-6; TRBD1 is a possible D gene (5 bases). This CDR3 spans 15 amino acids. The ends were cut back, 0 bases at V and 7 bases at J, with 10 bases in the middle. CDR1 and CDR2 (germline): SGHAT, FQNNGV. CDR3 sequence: CASSLEQGQNSPLHF. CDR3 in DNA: TGTGCCAGCAGCTTAGAGCAGGGCCAGAATTCACCCCTCCACTTT.

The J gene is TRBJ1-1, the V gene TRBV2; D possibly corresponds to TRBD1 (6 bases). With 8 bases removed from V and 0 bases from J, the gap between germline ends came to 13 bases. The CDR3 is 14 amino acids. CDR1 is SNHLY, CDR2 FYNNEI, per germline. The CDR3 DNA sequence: TGTGCCAGCTATAGACAGGCGATGAACACTGAAGCTTTCTTT. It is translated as CASYRQAMNTEAFF.

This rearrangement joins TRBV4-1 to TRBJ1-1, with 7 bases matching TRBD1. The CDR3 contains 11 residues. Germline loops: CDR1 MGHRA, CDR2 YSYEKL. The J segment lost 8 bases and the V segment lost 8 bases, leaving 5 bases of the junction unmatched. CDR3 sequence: CASQGQSEAFF. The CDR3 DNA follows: TGCGCCAGCCAGGGACAGTCAGAAGCTTTCTTT.

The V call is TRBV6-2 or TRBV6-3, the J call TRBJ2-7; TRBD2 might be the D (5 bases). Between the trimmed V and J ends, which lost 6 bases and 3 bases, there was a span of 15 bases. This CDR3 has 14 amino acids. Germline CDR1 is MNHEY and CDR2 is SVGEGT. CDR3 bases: TGTGCCAGCAGCAAAAGGAGCGGTCACTACGAGCAGTACTTC. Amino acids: CASSKRSGHYEQYF.